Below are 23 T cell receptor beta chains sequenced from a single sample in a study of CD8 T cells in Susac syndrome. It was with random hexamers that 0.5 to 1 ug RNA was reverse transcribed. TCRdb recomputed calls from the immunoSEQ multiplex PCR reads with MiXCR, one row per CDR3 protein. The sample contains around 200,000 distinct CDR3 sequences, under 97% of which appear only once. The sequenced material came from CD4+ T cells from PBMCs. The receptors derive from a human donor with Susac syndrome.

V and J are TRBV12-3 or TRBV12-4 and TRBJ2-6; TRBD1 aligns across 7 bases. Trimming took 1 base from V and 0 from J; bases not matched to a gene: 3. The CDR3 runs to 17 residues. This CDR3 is CASSLEGTDSGANVLTF. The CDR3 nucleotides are TGTGCCAGCAGTTTAGAGGGGACAGACTCTGGGGCCAACGTCCTGACTTTC.

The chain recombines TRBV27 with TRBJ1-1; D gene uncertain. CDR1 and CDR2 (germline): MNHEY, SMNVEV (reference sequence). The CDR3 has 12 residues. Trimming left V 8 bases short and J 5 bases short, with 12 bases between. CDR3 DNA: TGTGCCAGCCGTGACGTACGTACTGAAGCTTTCTTT. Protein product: CASRDVRTEAFF.

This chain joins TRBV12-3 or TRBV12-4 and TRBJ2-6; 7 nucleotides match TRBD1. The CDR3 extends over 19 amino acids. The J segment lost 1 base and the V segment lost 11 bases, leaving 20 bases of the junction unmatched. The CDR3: CASGARGGASFSGANVLTF. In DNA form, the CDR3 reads TGTGCCTCCGGGGCCAGAGGGGGCGCAAGCTTTTCTGGGGCCAACGTCCTGACTTTC.

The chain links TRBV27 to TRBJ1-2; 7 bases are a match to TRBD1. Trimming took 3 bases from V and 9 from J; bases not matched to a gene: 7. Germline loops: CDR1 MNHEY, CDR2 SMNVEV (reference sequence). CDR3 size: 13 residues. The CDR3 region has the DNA TGTGCCAGCAGTTTTGGAGGGGGCGCCAGCTACACCTTC. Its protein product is CASSFGGGASYTF.

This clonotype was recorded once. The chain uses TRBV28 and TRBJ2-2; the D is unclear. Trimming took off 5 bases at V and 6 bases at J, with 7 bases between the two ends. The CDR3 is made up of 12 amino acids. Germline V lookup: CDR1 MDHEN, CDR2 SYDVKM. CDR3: CASSPRPGELFF. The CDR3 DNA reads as TGTGCCAGCAGTCCCCGACCCGGGGAGCTGTTTTTT.

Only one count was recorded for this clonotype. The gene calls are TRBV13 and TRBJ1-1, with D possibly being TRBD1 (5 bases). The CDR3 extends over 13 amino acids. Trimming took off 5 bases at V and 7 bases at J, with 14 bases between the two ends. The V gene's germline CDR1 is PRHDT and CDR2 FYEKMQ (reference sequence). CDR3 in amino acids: CASSPEDNHEAFF. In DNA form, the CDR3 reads TGTGCCAGCAGCCCAGAGGACAACCATGAAGCTTTCTTT.

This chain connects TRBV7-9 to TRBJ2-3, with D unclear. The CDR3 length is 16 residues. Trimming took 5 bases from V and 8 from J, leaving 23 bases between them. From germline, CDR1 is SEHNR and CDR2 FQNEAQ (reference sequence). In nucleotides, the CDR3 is TGTGCCAGCAGCCCACCCCCGGCTGTCGGGCATCGTACGCAGTATTTT. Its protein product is CASSPPPAVGHRTQYF.

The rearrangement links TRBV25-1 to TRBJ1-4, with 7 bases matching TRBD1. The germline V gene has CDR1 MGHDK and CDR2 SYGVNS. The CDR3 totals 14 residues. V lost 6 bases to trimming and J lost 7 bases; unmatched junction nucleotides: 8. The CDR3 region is CASRNTGEGEKLFF. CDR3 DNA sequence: TGTGCCAGCAGGAATACAGGGGAGGGTGAAAAACTGTTTTTT. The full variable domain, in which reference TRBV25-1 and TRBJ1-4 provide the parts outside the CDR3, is EADIYQTPRYLVIGTGKKITLECSQTMGHDKMYWYQQDPGMELHLIHYSYGVNSTEKGDLSSESTVSRIRTEHFPLTLESARPSHTSQYLCASRNTGEGEKLFFGSGTQLSVL.

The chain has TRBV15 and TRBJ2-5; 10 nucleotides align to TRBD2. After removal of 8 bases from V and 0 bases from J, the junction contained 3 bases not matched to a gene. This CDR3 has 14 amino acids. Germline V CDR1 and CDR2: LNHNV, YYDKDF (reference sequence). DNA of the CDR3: TGTGCCACCCAAAGCGGGGGGGACCAAGAGACCCAGTACTTC. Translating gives CATQSGGDQETQYF.

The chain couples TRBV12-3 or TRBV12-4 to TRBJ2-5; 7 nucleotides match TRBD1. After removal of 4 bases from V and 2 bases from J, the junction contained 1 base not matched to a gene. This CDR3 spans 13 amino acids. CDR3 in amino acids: CASSSGGQETQYF. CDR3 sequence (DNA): TGTGCCAGCAGTTCAGGGGGACAAGAGACCCAGTACTTC.

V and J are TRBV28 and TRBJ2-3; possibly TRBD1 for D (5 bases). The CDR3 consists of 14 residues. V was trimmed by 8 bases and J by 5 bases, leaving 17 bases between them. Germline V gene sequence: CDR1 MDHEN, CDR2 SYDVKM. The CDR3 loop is CASALLGQVDTQYF. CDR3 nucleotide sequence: TGTGCCAGCGCACTCCTGGGGCAAGTAGATACGCAGTATTTT.

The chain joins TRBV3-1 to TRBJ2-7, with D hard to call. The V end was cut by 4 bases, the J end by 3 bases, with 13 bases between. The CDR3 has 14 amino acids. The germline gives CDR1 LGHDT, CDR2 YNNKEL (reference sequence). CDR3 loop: CASSPPHGNYEQYF. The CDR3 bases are TGTGCCAGCAGCCCCCCTCATGGTAACTACGAGCAGTACTTC.

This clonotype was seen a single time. The CDR3 loop reads CASSQGGRTYGYTF. DNA for the CDR3: TGTGCCAGCAGCCAAGGTGGCAGGACCTATGGCTACACCTTC. This sequence joins TRBV3-1 and TRBJ1-2; D unclear. Trimming stripped 1 base from V and 4 bases from J, with 10 bases between. Germline loops: CDR1 LGHDT, CDR2 YNNKEL (reference sequence). The CDR3 has 14 amino acids.

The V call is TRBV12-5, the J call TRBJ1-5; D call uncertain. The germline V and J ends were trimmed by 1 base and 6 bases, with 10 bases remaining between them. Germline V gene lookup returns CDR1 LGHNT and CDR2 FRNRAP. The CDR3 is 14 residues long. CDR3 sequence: CASGLAYGAQPQHF. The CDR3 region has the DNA TGTGCTAGTGGTTTGGCTTACGGTGCTCAGCCCCAGCATTTT.

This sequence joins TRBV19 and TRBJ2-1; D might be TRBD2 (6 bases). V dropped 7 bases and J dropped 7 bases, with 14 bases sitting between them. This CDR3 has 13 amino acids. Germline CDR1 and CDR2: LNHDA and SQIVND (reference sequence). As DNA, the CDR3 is TGTGCCAGTATGTCCAGGGCGGGAAATGAGCAGTTCTTC. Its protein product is CASMSRAGNEQFF.

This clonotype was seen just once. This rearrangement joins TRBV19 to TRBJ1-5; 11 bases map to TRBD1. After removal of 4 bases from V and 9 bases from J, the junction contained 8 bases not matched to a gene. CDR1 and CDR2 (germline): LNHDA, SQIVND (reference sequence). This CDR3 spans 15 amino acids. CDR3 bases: TGTGCCAGTAGTAACGGACAGGGGGCCGAAGGGCCCCAGCATTTT. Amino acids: CASSNGQGAEGPQHF.

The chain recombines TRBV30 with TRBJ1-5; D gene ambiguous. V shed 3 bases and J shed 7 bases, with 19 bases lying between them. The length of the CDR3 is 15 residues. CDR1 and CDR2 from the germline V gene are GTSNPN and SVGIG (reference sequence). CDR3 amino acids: CAWSPRSGVGQPQHF. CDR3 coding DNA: TGTGCCTGGAGCCCCCGGAGCGGGGTTGGCCAGCCCCAGCATTTT.

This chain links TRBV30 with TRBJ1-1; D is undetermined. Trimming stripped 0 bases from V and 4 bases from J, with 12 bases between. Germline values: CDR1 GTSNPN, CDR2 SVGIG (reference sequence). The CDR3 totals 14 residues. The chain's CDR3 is CAWSVLLEGTEAFF. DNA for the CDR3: TGTGCCTGGAGTGTTCTACTAGAGGGCACTGAAGCTTTCTTT.

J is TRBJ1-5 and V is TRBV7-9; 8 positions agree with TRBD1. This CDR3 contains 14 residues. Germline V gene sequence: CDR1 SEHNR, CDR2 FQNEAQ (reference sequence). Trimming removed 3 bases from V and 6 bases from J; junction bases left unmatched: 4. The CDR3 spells CASSFGTGGQPQHF. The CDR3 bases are TGTGCCAGCAGCTTCGGAACAGGGGGTCAGCCCCAGCATTTT.

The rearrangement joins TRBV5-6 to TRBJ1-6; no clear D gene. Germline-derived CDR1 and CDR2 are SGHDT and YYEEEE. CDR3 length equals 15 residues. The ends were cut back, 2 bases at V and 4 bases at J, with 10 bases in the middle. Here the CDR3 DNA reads TGTGCCAGCAGCTTTCGGGAGTCTTATAATTCACCCCTCCACTTT. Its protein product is CASSFRESYNSPLHF. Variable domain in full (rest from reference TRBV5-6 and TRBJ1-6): DAGVTQSPTHLIKTRGQQVTLRCSPKSGHDTVSWYQQALGQGPQFIFQYYEEEERQRGNFPDRFSGHQFPNYSSELNVNALLLGDSALYLCASSFRESYNSPLHFGNGTRLTVT.

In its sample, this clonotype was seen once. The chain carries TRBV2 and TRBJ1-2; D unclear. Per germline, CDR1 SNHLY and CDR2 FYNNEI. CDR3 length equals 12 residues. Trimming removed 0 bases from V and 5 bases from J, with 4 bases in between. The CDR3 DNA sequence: TGTGCCAGCAGTGAAGCCGGGTATGGCTACACCTTC. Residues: CASSEAGYGYTF.

CDR3 nucleotides: TGTGCCAGCAGCCTATTTACTCGGAGACGATTCTCAGACAGGAACACTGAAGCTTTCTTT. Translation gives CASSLFTRRRFSDRNTEAFF. The chain combines TRBV7-8 with TRBJ1-1; weak D call: TRBD1 (5 bases). Trimming took off 5 bases at V and 1 base at J, with 29 bases between the two ends. Germline CDR1 SGHVS, CDR2 FQNEAQ. The CDR3 is 20 residues long.

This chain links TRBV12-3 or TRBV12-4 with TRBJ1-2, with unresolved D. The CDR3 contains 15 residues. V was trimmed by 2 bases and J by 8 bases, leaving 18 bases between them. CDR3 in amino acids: CASSLSGPGSGGYTF. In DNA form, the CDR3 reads TGTGCCAGCAGTTTATCGGGCCCGGGGTCCGGAGGCTACACCTTC.